A selection of T cell receptor beta chains follows, all from one sample in a study of early T cells in non-severe SARS-CoV-2 infection. In TCRdb, the 5' RACE reads were re-called with MiXCR into one record per CDR3 protein. The data show 95,000 to 110,000 distinct CDR3 sequences, around 10% seen once. What was sequenced was whole blood. These receptors came from an adult who was a healthcare worker with PCR-confirmed SARS-CoV-2 infection or an uninfected control (not recorded which). CDR3s include the opening cysteine and the closing phenylalanine or tryptophan. A D gene is named only where the DNA matches it firmly. Some rows mark clone size as missing; the rest say once, few, many or name a class of expanded clone.

V gene: TRBV4-1
J gene: TRBJ2-5
clone size: few
CDR3 length: 15
D gene: TRBD2
CDR3 DNA: TGCGCCAGCAGCCACGGGACTAGCGGGAGGCAGACCCAGTACTTC
CDR3 protein: CASSHGTSGRQTQYF

V gene: TRBV11-2
J gene: TRBJ1-5
clone size: few
CDR3 length: 15
D gene: -
CDR3 DNA: TGTGCCAGCAGCTTAGGGATGGGTTTAAATCAGCCCCAGCATTTT
CDR3 protein: CASSLGMGLNQPQHF

V gene: TRBV11-2
J gene: TRBJ1-2
clone size: few
CDR3 length: 15
D gene: -
CDR3 DNA: TGTGCCAGCAGCTACCCCGGCCCCGCTAACTATGGCTACACCTTC
CDR3 protein: CASSYPGPANYGYTF

V gene: TRBV7-6
J gene: TRBJ2-1
clone size: many
CDR3 length: 16
D gene: TRBD2
CDR3 DNA: TGTGCCAGCAGCTTACCTAGCGGGAGGGGGTACAATGAGCAGTTCTTC
CDR3 protein: CASSLPSGRGYNEQFF

V gene: TRBV11-2
J gene: TRBJ2-1
clone size: few
CDR3 length: 12
D gene: -
CDR3 DNA: TGTGCCAGCAGCGCAGGGGGGGCAGAGCAGTTCTTC
CDR3 protein: CASSAGGAEQFF

V gene: TRBV9
J gene: TRBJ2-7
clone size: few
CDR3 length: 15
D gene: TRBD1
CDR3 DNA: TGTGCCAGCAGCGTAGGACAGGGAGTTCGCTACGAGCAGTACTTC
CDR3 protein: CASSVGQGVRYEQYF

V gene: TRBV6-2/TRBV6-3
J gene: TRBJ1-1
clone size: few
CDR3 length: 15
D gene: TRBD1
CDR3 DNA: TGTGCCAGCAGTCCCCAGGGGGAGGTGAACACTGAAGCTTTCTTT
CDR3 protein: CASSPQGEVNTEAFF

V gene: TRBV20-1
J gene: TRBJ1-1
clone size: -
CDR3 length: 14
D gene: TRBD1
CDR3 DNA: TGCAGTGCTATGGACAGGGGTATGGACACTGAAGCTTTCTTT
CDR3 protein: CSAMDRGMDTEAFF

V gene: TRBV6-6
J gene: TRBJ2-5
clone size: many
CDR3 length: 14
D gene: -
CDR3 DNA: TGTGCCAGCAGTTATCTGTCGACGTCGGAGACCCAGTACTTC
CDR3 protein: CASSYLSTSETQYF

V gene: TRBV29-1
J gene: TRBJ2-1
clone size: -
CDR3 length: 11
D gene: -
CDR3 DNA: TGCAGCGTTGAGAGGGCAGGTGAGCAGTTCTTC
CDR3 protein: CSVERAGEQFF

V gene: TRBV20-1
J gene: TRBJ2-5
clone size: -
CDR3 length: 11
D gene: -
CDR3 DNA: TGCAGTACCCGGACAAGCGGGACCCAGTACTTC
CDR3 protein: CSTRTSGTQYF

V gene: TRBV28
J gene: TRBJ2-7
clone size: few
CDR3 length: 15
D gene: -
CDR3 DNA: TGTGCCAGCAGTTCTTCCGACAGACCATACTACGAGCAGTACTTC
CDR3 protein: CASSSSDRPYYEQYF

V gene: TRBV6-2/TRBV6-3
J gene: TRBJ2-3
clone size: many
CDR3 length: 14
D gene: -
CDR3 DNA: TGTGCCAGCACCCCAGGGACCCCCCGGAATACGCAGTATTTT
CDR3 protein: CASTPGTPRNTQYF

V gene: TRBV9
J gene: TRBJ2-3
clone size: few
CDR3 length: 15
D gene: -
CDR3 DNA: TGTGCCAGCAGCGCAGGGTCCCCCTTCACAGATACGCAGTATTTT
CDR3 protein: CASSAGSPFTDTQYF

V gene: TRBV4-1
J gene: TRBJ1-1
clone size: many
CDR3 length: 13
D gene: -
CDR3 DNA: TGCGCCAGCAGCCAAGTAATCCGAAATGACCCTTTCTTT
CDR3 protein: CASSQVIRNDPFF

V gene: TRBV7-9
J gene: TRBJ2-2
clone size: -
CDR3 length: 15
D gene: TRBD1
CDR3 DNA: TGTGCCAGCAGCTCCGGACAGGGAGGTCCCGGGGAGCTGTTTTTT
CDR3 protein: CASSSGQGGPGELFF

V gene: TRBV5-4
J gene: TRBJ1-4
clone size: many
CDR3 length: 13
D gene: -
CDR3 DNA: TGTGCCAGCAGCTACGCCCAGGATGAAAAACTGTTTTTT
CDR3 protein: CASSYAQDEKLFF

V gene: TRBV11-2
J gene: TRBJ1-1
clone size: -
CDR3 length: 15
D gene: -
CDR3 DNA: TGTGCCAGCGGAAGAGGAGATGGGGTAAACAGTGAAGCTTTCTTT
CDR3 protein: CASGRGDGVNSEAFF

V gene: TRBV28
J gene: TRBJ2-7
clone size: few
CDR3 length: 14
D gene: TRBD2
CDR3 DNA: TGTGCCAGCAGAAGCGGGGGGATTACCTACGAGCAGTACTTC
CDR3 protein: CASRSGGITYEQYF

V gene: TRBV29-1
J gene: TRBJ2-1
clone size: many
CDR3 length: 11
D gene: -
CDR3 DNA: TGCAGCGTCCCCGGACAGACCGAGCAGTTCTTC
CDR3 protein: CSVPGQTEQFF

V gene: TRBV12-3/TRBV12-4
J gene: TRBJ2-1
clone size: many
CDR3 length: 15
D gene: TRBD2
CDR3 DNA: TGTGCCAGCAGTTTGAAGCGGGAGACCTACAATGAGCAGTTCTTC
CDR3 protein: CASSLKRETYNEQFF

V gene: TRBV20-1
J gene: TRBJ1-1
clone size: many
CDR3 length: 15
D gene: -
CDR3 DNA: TGCAGTGCTAGAAAAAGTGTAACCATGAACACTGAAGCTTTCTTT
CDR3 protein: CSARKSVTMNTEAFF

V gene: TRBV6-6
J gene: TRBJ2-7
clone size: few
CDR3 length: 16
D gene: TRBD2
CDR3 DNA: TGTGCCAGCACCAAGACCGGGACTAGCGGCGGTAGGGAGCAGTACTTC
CDR3 protein: CASTKTGTSGGREQYF

V gene: TRBV28
J gene: TRBJ2-5
clone size: -
CDR3 length: 15
D gene: -
CDR3 DNA: TGTGCCAGCAGTTTAAGAACTAGGGCGTTTGAGACCCAGTACTTC
CDR3 protein: CASSLRTRAFETQYF

V gene: TRBV6-6
J gene: TRBJ2-6
clone size: -
CDR3 length: 21
D gene: -
CDR3 DNA: TGTGCCAGCAGTTACCCCCGACATTTAATTCCCGCGCACTCTGGGGTCAACGTCCTGACTTTC
CDR3 protein: CASSYPRHLIPAHSGVNVLTF